This TCR beta chain derives from a study of T-cell reconstitution after alpha-beta-depleted transplantation in children. This CDR3 has 16 amino acids. CDR1 is KGHDR, CDR2 SFDVKD, per germline. Worth noting for this clonotype: An end of the junction differs from the germline gene, which may be a read error.

Library preparation (for TCRbeta) was performed with unique molecular identifiers. TCRdb itself ran the PCR reads through MiXCR, one entry per CDR3 protein. The table shows 540,000 or so distinct CDR3 sequences, with roughly 23% occurring only once. The V and J genes are TRBV24-1 and TRBJ2-3, with D tentatively TRBD2 (6 bases). The sequencing used PBMCs, mostly from graft donor cells, collected 360 days after TCRalphabeta/CD19-depleted stem cell transplant. The TCR sequence derives from a boy in the first two years of life who had a stem cell transplant for acute myeloid leukemia, so the T cells may come from the graft donor. CDR3 sequence: CATSDTSFFNTDAQYF. In nucleotides, the CDR3 is TGTGCCACCAGTGATACTAGCTTTTTTAACACAGATGCGCAGTATTTT.